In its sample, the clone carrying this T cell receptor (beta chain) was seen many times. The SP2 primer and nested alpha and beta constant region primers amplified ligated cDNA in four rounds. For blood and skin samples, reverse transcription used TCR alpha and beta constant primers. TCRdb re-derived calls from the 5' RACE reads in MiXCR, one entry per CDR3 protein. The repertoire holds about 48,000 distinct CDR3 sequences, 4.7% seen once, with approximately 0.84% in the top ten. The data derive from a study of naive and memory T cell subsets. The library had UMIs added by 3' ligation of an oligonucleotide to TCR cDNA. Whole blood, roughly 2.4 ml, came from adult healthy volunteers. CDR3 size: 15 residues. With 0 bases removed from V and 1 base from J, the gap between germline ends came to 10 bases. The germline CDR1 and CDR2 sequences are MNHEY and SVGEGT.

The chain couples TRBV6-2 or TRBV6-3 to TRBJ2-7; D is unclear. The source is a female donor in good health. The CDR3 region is CASSYSPVRSYEQYF. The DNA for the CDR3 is TGTGCCAGCAGTTACTCCCCTGTTAGATCCTACGAGCAGTACTTC.